The T cell receptor (beta chain) under discussion was sequenced for a study of radiation and T cells in renal cell carcinoma (dated by TCRdb to the early 2020s). In terms of the full investigation: Samples were obtained from a clinical trial, in which 15 Gy stereotactic body radiation therapy was delivered to primary renal cell carcinomas and nephrectomy was performed 4 weeks later. In total, more than 50 samples underwent TCR beta sequencing: roughly 25 tumors plus 27 peripheral blood samples. Across all 50 or so samples, over 4,000,000 unique CDR3 nucleotide sequences encoding some 3,000,000 unique CDR3 amino acid sequences were identified.

The time point label of this sample denotes: baseline pretreatment blood. The meaning of the sample's treatment or condition label: 15 Gy SBRT to primary tumor, nephrectomy 4 weeks later. To follow tumor-enriched clonotypes, serial peripheral blood was collected from radiation-treated patients at baseline and at 2 weeks and 4 weeks after SBRT. Renal cell carcinoma with clear cell pathology was present in all patients. Genomic DNA for TCR sequencing was prepared using the QIAamp DNA Blood Mini Kit (Qiagen). Only samples passing all quality control checks were included in the analyses. Details on this clone: It has no known antigen specificity. An end of the junction differs from the germline gene, which may be a read error.

As encoded in the germline V gene (reference sequence), CDR1 is LNHDA while CDR2 is SQIVND. Its CDR3 holds 12 amino acids, cysteine through phenylalanine. Of the read, only the CDR3 DNA is kept; its 36 bases are in frame from base 1. General study outcomes and caveats: An increase in top tumor clonotypes in blood was observed from baseline to 2 weeks post-radiation, followed by contraction by 4 weeks, which was taken to suggest transient expansion of tumor-resident clones. Changes in the blood repertoire were not tracked past 4 weeks after treatment. Because no pretreatment tumor biopsies were available, whether clonotypes were present in the tumor at baseline could not be determined. With a single-armed trial design, the study had no way to address how radiation dose or scheduling affects the TCR repertoire.

TCR beta libraries were generated from genomic DNA with the immunoSEQ kit, following the manufacturer's recommendations. To prepare the libraries, a first multiplex PCR with proprietary primers was run, followed by a second PCR that added unique barcodes, and a bead cleanup was done after each round. Each sample batch included a kit-provided positive control reaction and a negative control reaction. The final libraries underwent checking on an Agilent 4200 TapeStation D1000 ScreenTape, volumetric pooling, and quantification by qPCR. Sequencing was performed on an Illumina NextSeq500 using a MidOutput 150-cycle cartridge, with 156 Read1 cycles, 15 Index1 cycles, and the kit custom primers. The pooled library was loaded at 1.0 pM, and approximately 18% PhiX control was spiked in. Per the original workflow: Vendor-processed data were analyzed in R, and a clonotype was defined as all T cells sharing the same CDR3 nucleotide sequence. In the clone abundance analyses, frequencies were normalized to the 10,000 most abundant clones in each sample. Before analysis, public T cell clones were removed, and these numbered fewer than five per sample on average. Tumor-enriched and baseline blood-enriched clonotypes were defined by at least a 32-fold difference in abundance between compartments. A beta-binomial differential abundance model was used to identify clonotypes that expanded or contracted between blood time points. Tumor-blood repertoire similarity was measured with the Baroni-Urbani and Buser coefficient, and groups were compared using two-tailed Wilcoxon tests in R. As stored in TCRdb, this immuneACCESS dataset retains in-frame rearrangements with V and J assigned. A fraction of the clones does not appear; measured against another copy, unresolved V genes explain less than half of the discrepancy, and the remainder lacks a known reason. That table furnishes V, J and clone size, whereas the DNA furnished D and trimming. This sample has about 150,000 clones in its table, and 88% of those were observed once. Of the sample, 4.1% falls within the top ten clones.

The sequenced sample was blood, obtained from a patient whose treatment included radiotherapy and nephrectomy. The origin of this receptor is a woman in her sixties or seventies with renal cell carcinoma. The chain links TRBV19 with TRBJ1-2; a stretch of 7 junction bases matches TRBD1. The CDR3 loop reads CASTRVDRSLAF. The sequenced DNA: TGTGCCAGTACCCGCGTGGACAGGTCCCTGGCCTTC. With the portions outside the CDR3 filled from the reference TRBV19 and TRBJ1-2 genes, the complete variable region becomes DGGITQSPKYLFRKEGQNVTLSCEQNLNHDAMYWYRQDPGQGLRLIYYSQIVNDFQKGDIAEGYSVSREKKESFPLTVTSAQKNPTAFYLCASTRVDRSLAFGSGTRLTVV.